This entry describes one T cell receptor beta chain. Antigen: not known. The sample belongs to a study of CD8+ T cells in alopecia areata. Study at large: Treated patients were scored for severity by percent of scalp affected.

Study conclusions and caveats: Treatment with tofacitinib significantly lowered scalp clonality and reduced expanded CD8+ clones among the top 100. For lesional scalp, especially alopecia totalis/universalis, clonality was higher than in normal scalp.

Sequencing templates came from extracted RNA that was reverse transcribed into cDNA. The repertoire was sequenced with immunoSEQ multiplex PCR; TCRdb's copy has only in-frame clones and lacks some. The data contain roughly 70,000 clones, 29% of them singletons. The treatment: oral pan-JAK inhibitor, 5-10 mg twice daily. Cell sorting was applied to PBMCs, and CD4+ and CD8+ T cells were collected. The sequencing here drew on CD8+ T cells sorted from blood, taken at week 4, from a patient treated with tofacitinib. The receptor was derived from a human donor with alopecia areata.

The CDR3 bases are TGTGCCAGCAGCATCGCCCGGGACAGGGACAATCAGCCCCAGCATTTT. Translated, it gives CASSIARDRDNQPQHF. The V call is TRBV7-8, the J call TRBJ1-5, with 9 nucleotides matching TRBD1. This CDR3 contains 16 residues. Germline CDR1 reads SGHVS; CDR2 reads FQNEAQ. V lost 5 bases to trimming and J lost 3 bases; unmatched junction nucleotides: 8.